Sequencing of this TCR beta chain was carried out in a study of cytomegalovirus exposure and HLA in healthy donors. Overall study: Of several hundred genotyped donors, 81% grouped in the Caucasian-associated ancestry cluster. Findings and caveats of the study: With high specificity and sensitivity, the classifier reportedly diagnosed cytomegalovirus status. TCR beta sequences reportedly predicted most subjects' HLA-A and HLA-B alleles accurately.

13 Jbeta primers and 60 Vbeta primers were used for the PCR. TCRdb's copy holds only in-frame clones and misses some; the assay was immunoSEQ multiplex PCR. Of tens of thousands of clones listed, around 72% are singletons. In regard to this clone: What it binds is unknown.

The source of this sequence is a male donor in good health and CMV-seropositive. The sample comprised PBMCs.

CDR3 sequence: CASMKEFYEQYF. The CDR3 DNA follows: TGTGCCAGCATGAAGGAGTTCTACGAGCAGTACTTC. V and J are TRBV2 and TRBJ2-7; D gene ambiguous. V gave up 7 bases and J gave up 3 bases, with 10 bases separating them. CDR3 size: 12 residues. Germline lookup yields CDR1 SNHLY and CDR2 FYNNEI.